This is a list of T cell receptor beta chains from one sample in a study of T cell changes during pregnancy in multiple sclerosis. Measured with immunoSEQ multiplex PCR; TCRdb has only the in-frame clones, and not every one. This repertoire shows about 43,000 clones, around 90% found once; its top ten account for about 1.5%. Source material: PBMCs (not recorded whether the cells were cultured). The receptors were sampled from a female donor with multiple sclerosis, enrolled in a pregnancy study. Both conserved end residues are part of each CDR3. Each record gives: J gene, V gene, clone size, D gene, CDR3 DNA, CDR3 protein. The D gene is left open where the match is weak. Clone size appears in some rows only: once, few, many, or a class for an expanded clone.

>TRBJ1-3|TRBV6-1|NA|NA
TGTGCCAGCAGCAGGGTAACGGGCTCTGGAAACACCATATATTTT
CASSRVTGSGNTIYF
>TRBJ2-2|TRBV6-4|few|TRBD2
TGTGCCAGCAGTGACTCTAGCGGGAGCGGGGAGCTGTTTTTT
CASSDSSGSGELFF
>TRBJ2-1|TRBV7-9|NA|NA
TGTGCCAGCAAGAGGGACAATGAGCAGTTCTTC
CASKRDNEQFF
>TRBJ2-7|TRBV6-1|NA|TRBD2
TGTGCCAGCAGTGAAAAGGTTAGCGGGAGCTTTACTTCAGGGCAGTACTTC
CASSEKVSGSFTSGQYF
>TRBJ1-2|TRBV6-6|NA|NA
TGTGCCAGCAGTTACCGTACAGGGTCCCCCAACTATGGCTACACCTTC
CASSYRTGSPNYGYTF
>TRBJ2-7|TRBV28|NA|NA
TGTGCCAGCAGCCTCGAACTAGGCTCCACTGGCGAGCAGTACTTC
CASSLELGSTGEQYF
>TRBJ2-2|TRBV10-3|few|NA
TGTGCCATCAGTGAGTCCACAGGGTTCGCGAACACCGGGGAGCTGTTTTTT
CAISESTGFANTGELFF
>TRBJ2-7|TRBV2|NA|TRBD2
TGTGCCAGCAGGATAGCGGGAGGGTTTCGGGAGCAGTACTTC
CASRIAGGFREQYF
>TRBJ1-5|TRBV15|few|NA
TGTGCCACCAGCGCCGGGGGCAATCAGCCCCAGCATTTT
CATSAGGNQPQHF
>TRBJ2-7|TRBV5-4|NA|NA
TGTGCCAGCAGCTTGGAGGCTTCCTCCTACGAGCAGTACTTC
CASSLEASSYEQYF
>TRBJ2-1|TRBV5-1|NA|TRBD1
TGCGCCAGCAGCTTGATTCCGGGACAGGGGGCTAGCGGGTACAATCCCAATGAGCAGTTCTTC
CASSLIPGQGASGYNPNEQFF
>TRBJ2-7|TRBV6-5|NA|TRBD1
TGTGCCAGCAGTTACTCGAGGGACAGGGGGGACGAGCAGTACTTC
CASSYSRDRGDEQYF
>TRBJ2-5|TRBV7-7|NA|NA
TGTGCTAGCAGCGAGGGACTGCCCAAACAAGAGACCCAGTACTTC
CASSEGLPKQETQYF
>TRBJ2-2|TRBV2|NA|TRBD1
TGTGCCAGCAGAGAGTCCCGGGACAGGGCCGGGGACGGGGAGCTGTTTTTT
CASRESRDRAGDGELFF
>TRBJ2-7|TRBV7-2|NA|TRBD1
TGTGCCAGCAGCTTTCCCCCGGGACAGGGGTTCTACGAGCAGTACTTC
CASSFPPGQGFYEQYF
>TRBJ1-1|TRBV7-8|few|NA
TGTGCCAGCAGCTCCCGGGACGGTGAAGCTTTCTTT
CASSSRDGEAFF
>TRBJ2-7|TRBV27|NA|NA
TGTGCCAGCAGTTTATCTTATGGCGTCGAGCAGTACTTC
CASSLSYGVEQYF
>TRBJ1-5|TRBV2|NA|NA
TGTGCCAGCAGTGTGGAGGCAGGTAATCAGCCCCAGCATTTT
CASSVEAGNQPQHF